The 15 T cell receptor beta chains presented below share a single source sample, sequenced in a study of T cell repertoires in cytomegalovirus infection. TCRdb itself ran the reads through MiXCR, one entry per CDR3 protein. The sample has tens of thousands of distinct CDR3 sequences; more than 25% are singletons. No antigen is known for these receptors. This specimen was CD8+ T cells from cultured PBMCs, taken from culture after CMV antigen stimulation. The receptor source for this set is a human donor in good health (CMV status not recorded). Some clones in this sample may be carry-over from other donors' samples.

The V gene is TRBV5-1, the J gene TRBJ1-1; D is uncertain. Germline values: CDR1 SGHRS, CDR2 YFSETQ. The CDR3 is made up of 14 amino acids. The V end was cut by 0 bases, the J end by 8 bases, with 14 bases between. CDR3 sequence reads: CASSLGVSKEEAFF. The CDR3 DNA sequence: TGCGCCAGCAGCTTGGGAGTCAGCAAGGAGGAAGCTTTCTTT.

There are a few counts of this clonotype. The rearrangement joins TRBV28 to TRBJ2-3, with D possibly TRBD1 on 6 matching bases. Trimming shortened V by 5 bases and J by 0 bases, and 12 bases separated the two germline ends. The CDR3 runs to 15 residues. The germline CDR1 and CDR2 sequences are MDHEN and SYDVKM. The CDR3 loop is CASSKDRASTDTQYF. The CDR3 nucleotides read TGTGCCAGCAGTAAGGACAGAGCCAGCACAGATACGCAGTATTTT.

V gene TRBV20-1 combines with J gene TRBJ2-7; the D gene is possibly TRBD1 (5 bases). V was pared by 3 bases and J by 0 bases, with 9 bases between. The CDR3 totals 13 residues. Looked up from germline, CDR1 is DFQATT and CDR2 is SNEGSKA (reference sequence). For the CDR3, the DNA is TGCAGTGCTAGGGGCAGGGACTCCTACGAGCAGTACTTC. Its translation is CSARGRDSYEQYF.

This sequence joins TRBV30 and TRBJ1-1, with D tentatively TRBD1 (5 bases). The CDR3 loop spans 15 amino acids. Germline CDR1 is GTSNPN and CDR2 is SVGIG (reference sequence). V dropped 2 bases and J dropped 5 bases, with 18 bases sitting between them. DNA of the CDR3: TGTGCCTGGAGTTCAGGGAGGGAAACGGTAACTGAAGCTTTCTTT. Residues: CAWSSGRETVTEAFF.

This clonotype has only a few counts. A read error may produce the germline difference seen at one junction end. J is TRBJ2-1 and V is TRBV7-3; D is possibly TRBD1 (6 bases). The germline V gene encodes CDR1 SGHTA and CDR2 FQGTGA. CDR3 length: 13 amino acids. This CDR3 reads CASSVTYRDEQFF. The CDR3 DNA is TGTGCCAGCAGCGTAACATACAGGGATGAGCAGTTCTTC.

This clonotype was counted only a few times. The V call is TRBV5-8, the J call TRBJ2-7; a possible D gene is TRBD1 (6 bases). The length of the CDR3 is 15 residues. In germline, CDR1 is SGHTS, CDR2 YDEGEE. V dropped 4 bases and J dropped 2 bases, with 16 bases sitting between them. CDR3 sequence: CASSLGQGPPYEQYF. DNA of the CDR3: TGTGCCAGCAGCCTAGGGCAGGGGCCCCCCTACGAGCAGTACTTC.

The chain links TRBV3-1 to TRBJ2-1, with D perhaps TRBD1 (5 bases). Germline V gene data show CDR1 as LGHDT and CDR2 as YNNKEL (reference sequence). V was trimmed by 0 bases and J by 13 bases, leaving 16 bases between them. The CDR3 totals 14 residues. The CDR3 nucleotides are TGTGCCAGCAGCCAAGACTGGCTAGTAGGGGTTCAGTTCTTC. This gives the protein CASSQDWLVGVQFF.

This clonotype was seen repeatedly, ten times or more. J is TRBJ1-6 and V is TRBV7-8; unclear D gene. The CDR3 is 13 residues long. The ends were cut back, 1 base at V and 7 bases at J, with 5 bases in the middle. From germline, CDR1 is SGHVS and CDR2 FQNEAQ. The chain's CDR3 is CASSLGANSPLHF. CDR3 DNA sequence: TGTGCCAGCAGCTTAGGAGCAAATTCACCCCTCCACTTT.

The chain is built from TRBV5-1 and TRBJ1-1, with a possible D match to TRBD1 (6 bases). The V and J ends lost 1 base and 0 bases respectively, with 10 bases between them. Germline assignment: CDR1 SGHRS and CDR2 YFSETQ. The CDR3 spans 15 residues. The CDR3 DNA follows: TGCGCCAGCAGCTTGACGGACAGCGTGAACACTGAAGCTTTCTTT. This sequence encodes CASSLTDSVNTEAFF.

This chain joins TRBV7-6 and TRBJ2-1, with 9 nucleotides matching TRBD2. The V and J ends lost 5 bases and 5 bases, in that order; junction bases with no gene match: 7. The CDR3 covers 15 residues. Germline V lookup: CDR1 SGHVS, CDR2 FNYEAQ. The CDR3 DNA reads as TGTGCCAGCAGCCTTAGCGGGAGCAGTGACAATGAGCAGTTCTTC. It is translated as CASSLSGSSDNEQFF. The full variable domain, rest sourced from reference TRBV7-6 and TRBJ2-1, is GAGVSQSPRYKVTKRGQDVALRCDPISGHVSLYWYRQALGQGPEFLTYFNYEAQQDKSGLPNDRFSAERPEGSISTLTIQRTEQRDSAMYRCASSLSGSSDNEQFFGPGTRLTVL.

This clonotype was observed at least ten times. The rearrangement uses TRBV6-6 and TRBJ1-4, with a possible D match to TRBD1 (5 bases). Germline V gives CDR1 MNHNY, CDR2 SVGAGI (reference sequence). Trimming took off 4 bases at V and 7 bases at J, with 13 bases between the two ends. This CDR3 is built from 14 residues. The CDR3 here is CASSSLGGVEKLFF. The CDR3 DNA reads TGTGCCAGCAGTTCCTTGGGGGGAGTTGAAAAACTGTTTTTT.

The sample holds one count of this clonotype. The CDR3 nucleotides are TGTGCCTGGAGTGAACAGGGGTACGAGCAGTACTTC. This encodes CAWSEQGYEQYF. V is TRBV30 and J is TRBJ2-7; TRBD1 aligns across 7 bases. The CDR3 extends over 12 amino acids. J gave up 4 bases and V 1 base, and 1 base lay outside the gene matches. Germline V CDR1 and CDR2: GTSNPN, SVGIG (reference sequence).

This clonotype occurred many times. The chain joins TRBV7-2 to TRBJ2-3; 8 bases map to TRBD2. CDR1 and CDR2 (germline): SGHTA, FQGNSA. V shed 3 bases and J 3 bases; nucleotides not matched to a gene: 2. The CDR3 consists of 14 residues. The CDR3 DNA reads as TGTGCCAGCAGCTTTTTAGCGGGAACAGATACGCAGTATTTT. Amino acids: CASSFLAGTDTQYF.

This clonotype turned up a few times. This chain links TRBV19 with TRBJ1-5, with TRBD1 identical over 7 bases. CDR1 is LNHDA, CDR2 SQIVND, per germline (reference sequence). Germline trimming cut 9 bases from V and 8 bases from J; bases unmatched to any gene: 13. CDR3 length: 14 amino acids. The CDR3 DNA follows: TGTGCCAGCCTACCCAGGGGGGCCAGAAAGCCCCAGCATTTT. Translating it yields CASLPRGARKPQHF.

The gene calls are TRBV19 and TRBJ2-1; D is perhaps TRBD1 or TRBD2 (6 bases each). V lost 4 bases and J lost 10, with 14 bases in between. Looked up from germline, CDR1 is LNHDA and CDR2 is SQIVND (reference sequence). The CDR3 covers 13 residues. The CDR3 nucleotides read TGTGCCAGTAGTAGCACGGGGGCCTCAGAGCAGTTCTTC. Protein sequence: CASSSTGASEQFF. The full variable domain, in which reference TRBV19 and TRBJ2-1 provide the parts outside the CDR3, is DGGITQSPKYLFRKEGQNVTLSCEQNLNHDAMYWYRQDPGQGLRLIYYSQIVNDFQKGDIAEGYSVSREKKESFPLTVTSAQKNPTAFYLCASSSTGASEQFFGPGTRLTVL.